What follows is one TCR beta chain and its context. No antigen is known for it. In germline, CDR1 is SGHDT, CDR2 YYEEEE. The CDR3 contains 16 residues. V shed 6 bases and J shed 0 bases, with 19 bases lying between them. The data are from a study of cytomegalovirus exposure and HLA in healthy donors. In the study overall: A subsequent analysis stated that the 100 to 150 validation repertoires were run on the same platform as the roughly 670 first-cohort repertoires.

Clones were read by immunoSEQ multiplex PCR, and TCRdb kept only the in-frame ones, dropping some. The sample shows tens of thousands of clones, 85% to 95% of them seen only once. Whole-study findings and limits: Reportedly, cytomegalovirus status was diagnosed with high sensitivity and specificity.

This sequence was found in a man younger than 35 in good health and CMV-seropositive. The chain carries TRBV5-6 and TRBJ2-7; D may be TRBD2 (7 bases). The specimen sequenced was PBMCs. The CDR3 sequence: CASTRGADGSSYEQYF. The CDR3 DNA sequence: TGTGCCAGCACCCGGGGGGCGGACGGTAGCTCCTACGAGCAGTACTTC.